This is a list of T cell receptor beta chains from one sample in a study of T cell repertoires in cytomegalovirus infection. For these receptors, no antigen is known. In TCRdb, the reads were re-called with MiXCR into one record per CDR3 protein. Of under 850,000 distinct CDR3 sequences listed, about 33% are singletons. Sequencing was performed on cultured PBMCs, taken from culture after CMV antigen stimulation. The receptors stem from a human donor in good health (CMV status not recorded). Some clones in this sample may be carry-over from other donors' samples. Each CDR3 is given with its conserved first and last residue. The D gene is left open where the match is weak. Only some rows state a clone size, as once, few, many or a class for expanded clones.

>TRBV19|NA|TRBJ2-1|NA
CASGVSSYNEQFF
TGTGCCAGCGGGGTATCGTCCTACAATGAGCAGTTCTTC
>TRBV24-1|NA|TRBJ2-3|TRBD1
CATKRTGEADTQYF
TGTGCCACAAAGCGGACAGGGGAGGCAGATACGCAGTATTTT
>TRBV11-2|NA|TRBJ1-1|TRBD1
CASSLGLRGRDTEAFF
TGTGCCAGCAGCTTAGGTTTAAGGGGGCGCGACACTGAAGCTTTCTTT
>TRBV19|few|TRBJ2-1|NA
CARSIIYNEQFF
TGTGCCAGATCGATCATCTACAATGAGCAGTTCTTC
>TRBV10-3|NA|TRBJ2-3|TRBD1
CAIRPGQGVTDTQYF
TGTGCCATCAGGCCGGGACAGGGTGTCACAGATACGCAGTATTTT
>TRBV12-3/TRBV12-4|few|TRBJ1-1|TRBD1
CASRTGADTEAFF
TGTGCCAGTAGAACAGGGGCTGACACTGAAGCTTTCTTT
>TRBV7-2|many|TRBJ2-2|NA
CASSLWGEAGELFF
TGTGCCAGCAGCTTATGGGGGGAGGCCGGGGAGCTGTTTTTT
>TRBV12-3/TRBV12-4|few|TRBJ1-1|TRBD1
CASSPVNRGGTEAFF
TGTGCCAGCAGTCCCGTAAACAGGGGAGGCACTGAAGCTTTCTTT
>TRBV11-2|NA|TRBJ2-3|NA
CASRLIAVDTQYF
TGTGCCAGCAGACTCATAGCGGTAGATACGCAGTATTTT
>TRBV4-1|few|TRBJ2-3|TRBD2
CASSQGLAITDTQYF
TGCGCCAGCAGCCAAGGACTAGCGATCACAGATACGCAGTATTTT
>TRBV7-2|few|TRBJ2-3|NA
CASSLDTGSTDTQYF
TGTGCCAGCAGCTTAGATACGGGTAGCACAGATACGCAGTATTTT